This T cell receptor (beta chain) came from a study of T cells in Graves' hyperthyroidism and ophthalmopathy. Overall study results and limits: In blood, most of the thyroid clonotypes expanded above 0.001 were also present. The model foresaw ophthalmopathy a median around seven months prior to onset.

CDR3 length: 14 amino acids. Per germline, CDR1 MNHNS and CDR2 SASEGT. Deletions cut 6 bases from V and 1 base from J, with 12 bases between. This clonotype has more than one count but fewer than ten. Its target is not known. TCR beta CDR3 regions were amplified from RNA. The HTBI primer set drove a first-round RT-PCR of the TCR CDR3. MiXCR was run by TCRdb on the multiplex PCR reads, yielding one entry per CDR3 protein. The sample has around 600,000 distinct CDR3 sequences; 14% are singletons. The material sequenced was blood. The sequence derives from a woman between 18 and 29 years old with Graves' ophthalmopathy. The J gene is TRBJ1-1, the V gene TRBV6-1; D perhaps matches TRBD1 (6 bases). CDR3 residues: CASSPEQGNTEAFF. CDR3 DNA sequence: TGTGCCAGCAGCCCGGAACAGGGGAACACTGAAGCTTTCTTT.